This record concerns one T cell receptor beta chain sequence. Its target is not known. This entry is derived from a study of cytomegalovirus exposure and HLA in healthy donors. Regarding the study as a whole: Owing to their indistinguishability, certain V segments, notably TRBV6-2 and TRBV6-3, were excluded. The listing of approximately 160 TCR beta chains classed them as cytomegalovirus-associated. Immune exposure was documented only through CMV serostatus.

This donor's CMV serostatus went unrecorded. It was with 60 Vbeta and 13 Jbeta primers that the PCR ran. This table comes from immunoSEQ multiplex PCR, and its TCRdb copy is limited to in-frame clones, with some not included. Among 150,000 to 200,000 clones listed, around 80% were seen once. Trimming removed 7 bases from V and 8 bases from J; junction bases left unmatched: 12. Germline V gene lookup returns CDR1 LNHDA and CDR2 SQIVND (reference sequence). The CDR3 length is 15 residues. The source of this sequence is a human donor in good health. The sequenced sample consisted of PBMCs. The chain joins TRBV19 to TRBJ2-1; TRBD2 matches 9 bases. The CDR3 reads CASISGTSSRHEQFF. As DNA, the CDR3 is TGTGCCAGTATTTCCGGGACTAGCTCCCGCCATGAGCAGTTCTTC.